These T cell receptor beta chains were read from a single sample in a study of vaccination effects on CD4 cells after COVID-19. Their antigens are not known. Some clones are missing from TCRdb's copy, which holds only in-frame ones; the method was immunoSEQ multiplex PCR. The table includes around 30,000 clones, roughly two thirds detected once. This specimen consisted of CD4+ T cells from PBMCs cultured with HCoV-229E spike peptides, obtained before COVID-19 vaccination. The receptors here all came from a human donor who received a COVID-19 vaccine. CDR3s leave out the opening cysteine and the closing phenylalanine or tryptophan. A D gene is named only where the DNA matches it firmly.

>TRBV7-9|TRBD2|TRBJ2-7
ASSLVQLGGNEQY
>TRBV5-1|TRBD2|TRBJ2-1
ASSPGLAGTEQF
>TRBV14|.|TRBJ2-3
ASSQDLADTQY
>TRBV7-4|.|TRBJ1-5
ASSPDPGHAGTSNQPQH
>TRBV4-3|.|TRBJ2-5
ASSQDWLGKTQY
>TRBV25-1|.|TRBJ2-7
ATSFRGEQY
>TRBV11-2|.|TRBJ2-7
ASTLGGVYEQY
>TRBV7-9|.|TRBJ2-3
ASSLPRDTQY
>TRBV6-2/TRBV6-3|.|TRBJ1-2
ASSYGADYGYT
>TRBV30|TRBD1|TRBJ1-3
AWSAPGTANTIY
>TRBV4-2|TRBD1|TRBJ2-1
ASSQEGTGQVPQGSYNEQF
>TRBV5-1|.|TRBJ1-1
ASSLTGPEAEAF
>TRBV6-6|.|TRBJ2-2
ASSWAGGLTTGELF
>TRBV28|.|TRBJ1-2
ASSTGWQANYGYT
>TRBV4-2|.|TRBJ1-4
ASSQGQKNEKLF
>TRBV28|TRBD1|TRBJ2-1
ASFGTVLYNEQF
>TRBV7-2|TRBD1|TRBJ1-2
ASSLVGAQGTSGYT
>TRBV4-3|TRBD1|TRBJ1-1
ASSQPDRGPFAEAF
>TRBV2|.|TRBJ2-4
ASSVSRGPNIQY
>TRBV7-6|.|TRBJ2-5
ASSLVRSKETQY
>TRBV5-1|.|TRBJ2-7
ASSYNSGYEQY
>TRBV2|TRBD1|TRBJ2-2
ASSGDREARELF
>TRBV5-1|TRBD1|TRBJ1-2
ASSRDRERGYT
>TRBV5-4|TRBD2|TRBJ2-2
ASSLLAGGNTGELF
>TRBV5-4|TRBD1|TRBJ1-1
ASSLGRTGLSEAF
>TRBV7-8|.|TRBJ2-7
ASSLWGPHEQY
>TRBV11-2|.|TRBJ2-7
ASSYRRSAGTYEQY
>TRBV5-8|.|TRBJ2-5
ASSRLGQTLQETQY
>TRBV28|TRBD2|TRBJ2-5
ASKGLAGGLSETQY
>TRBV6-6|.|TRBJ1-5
ASSYEGSGNQPQH
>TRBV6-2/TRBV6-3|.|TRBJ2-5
ASSYSGGSGTQY
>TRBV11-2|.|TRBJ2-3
ASSSSTDTQY